This is a list of T cell receptor beta chains from one sample in a study of blood T cell repertoires in COVID-19. Measured with immunoSEQ multiplex PCR; TCRdb has only the in-frame clones, and not every one. The table shows about 270,000 clones, with more than 85% occurring only once. The source material was peripheral blood. Source of these receptors: a person aged 18 to 35 with COVID-19, enrolled during active disease. Both conserved end residues are part of each CDR3. A D gene is named only where the DNA matches it firmly. Size values are once, few and many counts, or a class for expanded clones, and some rows have none.

D	length	size	V	J	CDR3	DNA
TRBD2	19	.	TRBV5-6	TRBJ2-7	CASSQGIPDLAGASYEQYF	TGTGCCAGCAGCCAGGGGATCCCCGATCTAGCGGGAGCCTCCTACGAGCAGTACTTC
TRBD1	13	.	TRBV5-4	TRBJ2-7	CASSLPTRTGEYF	TGTGCCAGCAGCCTCCCCACACGGACAGGGGAGTACTTC
TRBD2	16	.	TRBV28	TRBJ2-7	CASSHMTSGVTREQYF	TGTGCCAGCAGTCACATGACTAGCGGGGTGACTAGGGAGCAGTACTTC
.	13	.	TRBV19	TRBJ2-1	CASSIAEGYEQFF	TGTGCCAGTAGTATTGCGGAGGGGTATGAGCAGTTCTTC
TRBD2	16	.	TRBV28	TRBJ2-3	CASSSPLAGGPDTQYF	TGTGCCAGCAGTTCCCCTCTAGCGGGAGGGCCAGATACGCAGTATTTT
.	14	once	TRBV7-3	TRBJ2-2	CASSSTSGAGELFF	TGTGCCAGCAGTTCTACTTCGGGGGCCGGGGAGCTGTTTTTT
.	15	.	TRBV4-1	TRBJ2-7	CASSQGKEAAGEQYF	TGCGCCAGCAGCCAAGGGAAAGAGGCGGCGGGCGAGCAGTACTTC
.	14	.	TRBV6-5	TRBJ1-4	CASSDLGGHEKLFF	TGTGCCAGCAGCGACTTAGGAGGTCATGAAAAACTGTTTTTT
TRBD2	16	.	TRBV7-8	TRBJ2-5	CASSLETSAEWETQYF	TGTGCCAGCAGCTTAGAGACTAGCGCCGAGTGGGAGACCCAGTACTTC
TRBD2	15	.	TRBV6-5	TRBJ2-7	CASSKQPGLPYEQYF	TGTGCCAGCAGTAAACAACCGGGACTACCTTACGAGCAGTACTTC
.	16	once	TRBV4-2	TRBJ2-2	CASSQDVGAVTGELFF	TGTGCCAGCAGCCAAGACGTGGGAGCAGTGACCGGGGAGCTGTTTTTT
TRBD2	16	.	TRBV7-9	TRBJ2-3	CASSLSRLAGTDTQYF	TGTGCCAGCAGCTTATCTCGACTAGCGGGCACAGATACGCAGTATTTT
TRBD2	17	.	TRBV27	TRBJ2-7	CASSSTHGAGAPYEQYF	TGTGCCAGCAGTTCGACCCACGGAGCGGGAGCCCCCTACGAGCAGTACTTC
.	16	once	TRBV3-1/TRBV3-2	TRBJ1-2	CASSQDQTGANYGYTF	TGTGCCAGCAGCCAAGATCAGACAGGAGCTAACTATGGCTACACCTTC
.	15	.	TRBV19	TRBJ1-5	CASSGLAGRHQPQHF	TGTGCCAGTAGTGGCCTGGCAGGGCGGCATCAGCCCCAGCATTTT
TRBD2	16	.	TRBV24-1	TRBJ2-3	CATSDMPSGLSDTQYF	TGTGCCACCAGTGATATGCCTAGCGGGTTGTCAGATACGCAGTATTTT
.	15	.	TRBV5-6	TRBJ1-3	CASSLPGSSGNTIYF	TGTGCCAGCAGCTTACCAGGGTCCTCTGGAAACACCATATATTTT
.	19	.	TRBV9	TRBJ2-2	CASSGPTTIIQGDTGELFF	TGTGCCAGCAGCGGGCCGACCACCATAATACAGGGTGACACCGGGGAGCTGTTTTTT
.	15	.	TRBV9	TRBJ2-1	CASSVDSNSYNEQFF	TGTGCCAGCAGCGTAGATTCAAACTCCTACAATGAGCAGTTCTTC
TRBD2	15	.	TRBV7-6	TRBJ2-7	CASSSPTGGSYEQYF	TGTGCCAGCAGCTCCCCAACGGGGGGCTCCTACGAGCAGTACTTC
.	15	.	TRBV19	TRBJ2-4	CASSPGPVGGNIQYF	TGTGCCAGCTCGCCAGGACCCGTGGGGGGAAACATTCAGTACTTC
.	16	.	TRBV10-3	TRBJ1-5	CAISEQGSLLNQPQHF	TGTGCCATCAGTGAACAGGGTTCCCTCCTGAATCAGCCCCAGCATTTT
.	13	once	TRBV4-3	TRBJ2-1	CASSQDVRGEQFF	TGCGCCAGCAGCCAAGACGTCAGAGGCGAGCAGTTCTTC
TRBD1	18	.	TRBV29-1	TRBJ2-2	CSVHSRTGSGIMIRELFF	TGCAGCGTTCACAGCAGGACAGGGAGTGGCATAATGATCCGGGAGCTGTTTTTT
.	13	few	TRBV6-1	TRBJ1-3	CASSERQGNTIYF	TGTGCCAGCAGTGAACGACAGGGAAACACCATATATTTT
.	15	.	TRBV25-1	TRBJ2-6	CASSLSGGRANVLTF	TGTGCCAGCAGTCTGTCCGGAGGGAGGGCCAACGTCCTGACTTTC
TRBD2	16	.	TRBV5-1	TRBJ2-3	CASSWGGRGTTDTQYF	TGCGCCAGCAGCTGGGGCGGGAGAGGGACCACAGATACGCAGTATTTT
.	11	.	TRBV20-1	TRBJ2-7	CSARGGYEQYF	TGCAGTGCCCGAGGGGGCTACGAGCAGTACTTC
.	13	.	TRBV2	TRBJ1-1	CASRDERGTEAFF	TGTGCCAGCAGGGACGAACGGGGCACTGAAGCTTTCTTT
TRBD1	14	.	TRBV5-1	TRBJ1-4	CASSPGQSNEKLFF	TGCGCCAGCAGCCCGGGACAGAGTAATGAAAAACTGTTTTTT
TRBD1	15	.	TRBV9	TRBJ2-5	CASSIPGQAEETQYF	TGTGCCAGCAGCATCCCGGGACAGGCCGAAGAGACCCAGTACTTC
TRBD2	15	.	TRBV29-1	TRBJ2-2	CSVEEPAGAVGELFF	TGCAGCGTTGAAGAACCAGCGGGAGCGGTCGGGGAGCTGTTTTTT
.	16	once	TRBV5-4	TRBJ2-2	CASSPLGVTNTGELFF	TGTGCCAGCAGCCCTCTCGGGGTTACGAACACCGGGGAGCTGTTTTTT
TRBD2	13	.	TRBV6-5	TRBJ2-7	CASAREGNYEQYF	TGTGCCAGCGCCAGGGAGGGGAACTACGAGCAGTACTTC
TRBD1	14	.	TRBV6-5	TRBJ1-2	CASSTGTGGVGYTF	TGTGCCAGCAGCACCGGGACAGGGGGCGTGGGCTACACCTTC
.	11	.	TRBV19	TRBJ2-1	CASNTGSAQFF	TGTGCCAGTAATACAGGGTCGGCGCAGTTCTTC
.	16	.	TRBV4-1	TRBJ1-1	CASSQDRQGPPRGAFF	TGCGCCAGCAGCCAAGATCGTCAGGGGCCCCCAAGGGGAGCTTTCTTT
TRBD2	14	.	TRBV28	TRBJ2-7	CASTSGLADYEQYF	TGTGCCAGCACTTCGGGACTAGCGGACTACGAGCAGTACTTC
.	17	.	TRBV27	TRBJ2-7	CASSSFGLASHSYEQYF	TGTGCCAGCTCATCCTTCGGCCTAGCGTCCCACTCCTACGAGCAGTACTTC
TRBD2	14	.	TRBV4-3	TRBJ2-5	CASSQSGGRETQYF	TGCGCCAGCAGCCAATCGGGGGGGCGTGAGACCCAGTACTTC
TRBD1	15	.	TRBV2	TRBJ1-5	CASRGGTASNQPQHF	TGTGCCAGCAGAGGGGGGACAGCCAGCAATCAGCCCCAGCATTTT
TRBD1	16	.	TRBV7-9	TRBJ1-1	CASSLPRQGLNTEAFF	TGTGCCAGCAGCTTACCTCGACAGGGATTGAACACTGAAGCTTTCTTT
.	16	.	TRBV4-1	TRBJ2-5	CASSQGVNGRGETQYF	TGCGCCAGCAGCCAAGGGGTTAACGGGAGAGGTGAGACCCAGTACTTC
.	12	.	TRBV29-1	TRBJ2-7	CSVAGTVYEQYF	TGCAGCGTTGCAGGCACGGTCTACGAGCAGTACTTC
.	15	.	TRBV24-1	TRBJ1-5	CATSDQGPFDQPQHF	TGTGCCACCAGTGACCAGGGGCCATTTGATCAGCCCCAGCATTTT
TRBD1	15	.	TRBV7-9	TRBJ2-7	CASSYGTAAYYEQYF	TGTGCCAGCAGCTACGGGACAGCAGCTTACTACGAGCAGTACTTC
.	12	.	TRBV12-3/TRBV12-4	TRBJ1-4	CASSLSKGVLFF	TGTGCCAGCAGTTTAAGCAAGGGGGTACTGTTTTTT
.	12	.	TRBV12-3/TRBV12-4	TRBJ2-5	CASSGLGETQYF	TGTGCCAGCAGTGGACTGGGGGAGACCCAGTACTTC
.	18	few	TRBV10-2	TRBJ1-1	CASSEAAGRNHMNTEAFF	TGCGCCAGCAGTGAAGCGGCAGGCCGAAATCACATGAACACTGAAGCTTTCTTT
.	14	few	TRBV3-1/TRBV3-2	TRBJ1-1	CASSQDGGRTEAFF	TGTGCCAGCAGCCAAGATGGAGGACGGACTGAAGCTTTCTTT
.	15	.	TRBV29-1	TRBJ2-1	CSVTELGAIGNEQFF	TGCAGCGTGACCGAATTAGGGGCCATCGGCAATGAGCAGTTCTTC
.	13	few	TRBV5-6	TRBJ2-7	CASCPGFSYEQYF	TGTGCCAGCTGTCCGGGTTTCTCCTACGAGCAGTACTTC
TRBD1	12	few	TRBV6-5	TRBJ1-2	CASRGTDYGYTF	TGTGCCAGCAGAGGGACAGACTATGGCTACACCTTC
TRBD1	15	.	TRBV5-8	TRBJ2-5	CASSSGTGDWETQYF	TGTGCCAGCAGCTCGGGGACAGGGGATTGGGAGACCCAGTACTTC
TRBD1	15	.	TRBV30	TRBJ2-5	CALTPGQGDQETQYF	TGTGCCCTAACCCCGGGACAGGGGGACCAAGAGACCCAGTACTTC
.	12	.	TRBV6-5	TRBJ1-2	CASSTGNYGYTF	TGTGCCAGCAGTACAGGGAACTATGGCTACACCTTC
TRBD2	17	once	TRBV5-3	TRBJ2-5	CARSETGTSGRGETQYF	TGTGCCAGAAGCGAAACCGGGACTAGCGGGAGAGGTGAGACCCAGTACTTC
.	15	.	TRBV11-2	TRBJ2-7	CASSLDGAPGEEQYF	TGTGCCAGCAGCTTAGATGGCGCCCCTGGGGAGGAGCAGTACTTC
TRBD2	15	once	TRBV5-1	TRBJ2-5	CASSFGSGRVETQYF	TGCGCCAGCAGCTTCGGTAGCGGGAGGGTCGAGACCCAGTACTTC
.	12	.	TRBV18	TRBJ2-1	CASSWSGGEQFF	TGTGCCAGTTCTTGGTCCGGGGGTGAGCAGTTCTTC